The clone carrying this TCR beta chain showed up many times. The record originates from a study of Graves' ophthalmopathy and Graves' hyperthyroidism. Amplification from RNA transcripts yielded the TCR beta CDR3 regions. Second-round multiplex PCR followed a first-round RT-PCR using HTBI primers. MiXCR, applied by TCRdb to the multiplex PCR reads, yields one record per CDR3 protein. The table includes about 380,000 distinct CDR3 sequences, about 16% detected once. The germline CDR1 and CDR2 sequences are SGHRS and YFSETQ. With 1 base removed from V and 3 bases from J, the gap between germline ends came to 10 bases. This CDR3 has 14 amino acids.

The material sequenced was peripheral blood. The rearrangement uses TRBV5-1 and TRBJ1-1; D is undetermined. This sequence originates from a woman under 30 with stable Graves' hyperthyroidism. The CDR3 DNA is TGCGCCAGCAGCTTGAGCCCGAGTGACACTGAAGCTTTCTTT. The encoded protein is CASSLSPSDTEAFF.